A single sample is the source of the 20 T cell receptor beta chains below, sequenced in a study of T cell clonality in common variable immunodeficiency. These TCRs' antigens remain unknown. Findings and limits, study-wide: Reportedly, TCR beta sequences from common variable immunodeficiency showed fewer deletions and N-nucleotide insertions.

Using immunoSEQ multiplex PCR, the repertoire was profiled, and TCRdb retains in-frame clones only, with some absent. The profile covers fewer than 25,000 clones, none occurring a single time. Sequenced sample: peripheral blood mononuclear cells. The receptors here all came from a human donor with common variable immunodeficiency.

This clone was seen many times. From the germline J gene comes the end of the CDR3, since the read stops 3 residues before it. The rearrangement links TRBV9 to TRBJ2-7; a possible D gene is TRBD1 (5 bases). Looked up from germline, CDR1 is SGDLS and CDR2 is YYNGEE. V lost 0 bases and J 0 bases, leaving 10 bases between the germline ends. The CDR3 is 15 amino acids. The sequenced part of the CDR3 DNA is TGTGCCAGCAGCGTAGGCGGACACTACTCCTACGAG. It is translated as CASSVGGHYSYE. The CDR3 in its entirety is CASSVGGHYSYEQYF.

The sample holds many counts of this clone. The CDR3 end falls 3 residues outside the read, so it is completed with the germline J gene. The gene calls are TRBV12-5 and TRBJ2-1, with TRBD2 matching 14 bases. Germline-derived CDR1 and CDR2 are LGHNT and FRNRAP. This CDR3 has 17 residues. V lost 1 base to trimming and J lost 7 bases; unmatched junction nucleotides: 6. CDR3 DNA, as far as it was read: TGTGCTAGTGGTTTGGCGACTAGCGGGAGGGTGAAAAATGAG. Its protein is CASGLATSGRVKNE. The full CDR3 reads CASGLATSGRVKNEQFF. The complete variable domain, with remaining parts taken from reference TRBV12-5 and TRBJ2-1, reads DARVTQTPRHKVTEMGQEVTMRCQPILGHNTVFWYRQTMMQGLELLAYFRNRAPLDDSGMPKDRFSAEMPDATLATLKIQPSEPRDSAVYFCASGLATSGRVKNEQFFGPGTRLTVL.

The sample holds many counts of this clone. The read gets to within 3 residues of the CDR3 end, and the germline J gene fills in the rest. The chain recombines TRBV29-1 with TRBJ2-1; TRBD1 agrees at 11 bases. This CDR3 spans 14 amino acids. Germline values: CDR1 SQVTM, CDR2 ANQGSEA. J gave up 7 bases and V 7 bases, and 9 bases lay outside the gene matches. The CDR3 loop reads CSAGTGGIKNEQFF. The CDR3 bases that were read are TGCAGCGCCGGGACAGGGGGTATTAAGAATGAG.

Many counts were recorded for this clone. The CDR3 end falls 3 residues outside the read, so it is completed with the germline J gene. The chain is built from TRBV7-8 and TRBJ2-1; the match to TRBD2 covers 9 bases. Losses at the gene ends were 5 bases for V and 6 bases for J; bases not matched to a gene: 5. CDR1 SGHVS and CDR2 FQNEAQ come from the germline V gene. CDR3 size: 14 residues. CDR3: CASSRSGRRNEQFF. The CDR3 DNA, read in part, is TGTGCCAGCAGCCGAAGCGGGAGGCGCAATGAG.

This clone was counted many times. The observed sequence ends 3 residues before the CDR3 terminus, with the missing tail filled in from the germline J gene. The chain recombines TRBV7-9 with TRBJ1-2, with 9 bases that match TRBD1. The CDR3 covers 14 residues. Germline CDR1 is SEHNR and CDR2 is FQNEAQ (reference sequence). CDR3 loop: CASSFTGQGGGYTF. The covered CDR3 bases are TGTGCCAGCAGCTTCACGGGACAGGGAGGCGGC.

This clone has ten or more counts. The CDR3 is cut off 3 residues early in the read; its end comes from the germline J gene. The rearrangement joins TRBV12-3 or TRBV12-4 to TRBJ1-5, with a weak D call TRBD1 (6 bases). Trimming shortened V by 5 bases and J by 1 base, and 15 bases separated the two germline ends. The CDR3 consists of 16 residues. CDR3 sequence: CASSLDQGISNQPQHF. CDR3 bases read: TGTGCCAGCAGTCTTGACCAGGGGATCAGCAATCAGCCC.

This clone was found many times. From the germline J gene comes the end of the CDR3, since the read stops 3 residues before it. J is TRBJ1-1 and V is TRBV20-1; D is perhaps TRBD1 (5 bases). The CDR3 runs to 12 residues. With 7 bases removed from V and 1 base from J, the gap between germline ends came to 10 bases. Germline CDR1 reads DFQATT; CDR2 reads SNEGSKA (reference sequence). The chain's CDR3 is CSVAGRNTEAFF. The CDR3 DNA, read in part, is TGCAGTGTAGCAGGGAGGAACACTGAA.

This clone was seen at least ten times. The read ends 3 residues shy of where the CDR3 ends; the end is completed using the germline J gene. The chain has TRBV30 and TRBJ2-7, with D unresolved. CDR1 GTSNPN and CDR2 SVGIG come from the germline V gene (reference sequence). This CDR3 contains 11 residues. Trimming pared 5 bases from V and 5 bases from J, leaving 10 bases between. The CDR3 loop reads CAWPHFHEQYF. The DNA read from the CDR3 is TGTGCCTGGCCCCATTTCCACGAG.

This clone was seen many times. The read ends 3 residues early relative to the CDR3; the germline J gene fills the gap. This sequence joins TRBV19 and TRBJ1-2, with 8 bases fitting TRBD1. Per the germline V gene, CDR1 is LNHDA and CDR2 is SQIVND (reference sequence). The length of the CDR3 is 14 residues. V lost 6 bases and J lost 7; bases outside the gene matches: 10. This CDR3 is CASRIVGQGGGYTF. The covered CDR3 bases are TGTGCCAGTAGGATCGTTGGACAGGGAGGTGGC.

At least ten counts were recorded for this clone. The read terminates 3 residues before the CDR3 end, so the remaining end is supplied by the germline J gene. The V gene is TRBV7-8, the J gene TRBJ2-2; the match to TRBD2 covers 12 bases. V dropped 5 bases and J dropped 4; count of bases not matched to a gene: 5. This CDR3 has 16 residues. Germline V gives CDR1 SGHVS, CDR2 FQNEAQ. CDR3 bases read: TGTGCCAGCAGCACCAGACTAGCGGGAGCCACCGGGGAG. This sequence encodes CASSTRLAGATGE. The whole CDR3 protein reads CASSTRLAGATGELFF.

This clone occurred many times. Read coverage stops 3 residues before the CDR3 terminus; the germline J gene supplies the remainder. The J gene is TRBJ2-1, the V gene TRBV6-1; 11 bases agree with TRBD2. Germline lookup yields CDR1 MNHNS and CDR2 SASEGT. This CDR3 has 15 residues. The V segment lost 4 bases and the J segment 4 bases; nucleotides outside the gene matches: 3. The CDR3 here is CASSALAGGYNEQFF. CDR3 bases read: TGTGCCAGCAGTGCGCTAGCGGGAGGTTACAATGAG.

This clone was seen ten or more times. The read finishes 3 residues shy of the CDR3 end, and the germline J gene is used to complete it. The chain uses TRBV18 and TRBJ1-1; possibly TRBD1 for D (5 bases). The CDR3 consists of 14 residues. Trimming removed 8 bases at V and 6 bases at J, with 19 bases between. Germline V CDR1 and CDR2: KGHSH, LQKENI. The covered CDR3 bases are TGTGCCAGCCTACCCGCAGGGCAGGTGTCTGAA. It specifies CASLPAGQVSE. The CDR3 in its entirety is CASLPAGQVSEAFF. Full variable domain (rest looked up from reference TRBV18 and TRBJ1-1): NAGVMQNPRHLVRRRGQEARLRCSPMKGHSHVYWYRQLPEEGLKFMVYLQKENIIDESGMPKERFSAEFPKEGPSILRIQQVVRGDSAAYFCASLPAGQVSEAFFGQGTRLTVV.

This clone was seen many times. The read stops 3 residues short of the end of the CDR3; the missing end is completed from the germline J gene. This chain links TRBV5-1 with TRBJ2-1; D is perhaps TRBD1 (5 bases). The germline gives CDR1 SGHRS, CDR2 YFSETQ. V lost 4 bases to trimming and J lost 3 bases, with 17 bases between them. The CDR3 is 16 amino acids. The CDR3 bases that were read are TGCGCCAGCAGCACCCGGACGGTGGGGCGCTACAATGAG. This translates into CASSTRTVGRYNE. The whole CDR3 sequence reads CASSTRTVGRYNEQFF.

This clone was counted between two and nine times. The CDR3 spells CASSIDHRKAYEQYF. CDR3 bases read: TGTGCCAGTAGTATAGATCACAGAAAGGCCTACGAG. The chain links TRBV19 to TRBJ2-7, with D unresolved. The CDR3 goes on 3 residues after the read ends, and that part is filled in from the germline J gene. Trimming left V 0 bases short and J 2 bases short, with 11 bases between. The CDR3 loop spans 15 amino acids. Germline V gene lookup returns CDR1 LNHDA and CDR2 SQIVND (reference sequence).

This clone was recorded at least ten times. The CDR3 end falls 3 residues outside the read, so it is completed with the germline J gene. The chain links TRBV5-1 to TRBJ2-5; 12 nucleotides line up with TRBD2. The CDR3 runs 18 residues. Trimming cost V 6 bases and J 0 bases; bases outside gene matches: 12. Germline V gene lookup returns CDR1 SGHRS and CDR2 YFSETQ. The CDR3 DNA, read in part, is TGCGCCAGCACCCCAGGGGCTAGCGGGAGGGCCTACCAAGAGACC. Its protein product is CASTPGASGRAYQET. The whole CDR3 reads CASTPGASGRAYQETQYF. Full variable domain (remainder filled in from reference TRBV5-1 and TRBJ2-5): KAGVTQTPRYLIKTRGQQVTLSCSPISGHRSVSWYQQTPGQGLQFLFEYFSETQRNKGNFPGRFSGRQFSNSRSEMNVSTLELGDSALYLCASTPGASGRAYQETQYFGPGTRLLVL.

At least ten counts were recorded for this clone. With the read ending 3 residues before the CDR3 end, the germline J gene is used to fill in that end. This rearrangement joins TRBV20-1 to TRBJ2-1, with 9 nucleotides matching TRBD1. J gave up 9 bases and V 4 bases, and 7 bases lay outside the gene matches. CDR1 DFQATT and CDR2 SNEGSKA come from the germline V gene (reference sequence). CDR3 size: 13 residues. CDR3 sequence reads: CSAIGQGRSEQFF. Partial CDR3 DNA: TGCAGTGCTATCGGACAGGGGCGTAGTGAG.

In this sample, this clone turned up many times. The CDR3 end is not reached by the read, which stops 3 residues before it; the germline J gene fills it in. This chain joins TRBV19 and TRBJ2-3, with D possibly matching TRBD1 (6 bases). V gave up 3 bases and J gave up 5 bases, with 18 bases separating them. In germline, CDR1 is LNHDA, CDR2 SQIVND (reference sequence). This CDR3 comprises 16 residues. This chain's CDR3 is CASSIQTGWGGDTQYF. CDR3 DNA (partial): TGTGCCAGTAGTATCCAAACAGGGTGGGGTGGAGATACG.

Turning to this clone: Read data end 3 residues before the CDR3 end; the end is taken from the germline J gene. V usage is TRBV11-1 and J usage is TRBJ2-7, with TRBD1 identical over 7 bases. V lost 4 bases to trimming and J lost 3 bases; unmatched junction nucleotides: 3. Germline values: CDR1 SGHAT, CDR2 FQDESV (reference sequence). This CDR3 contains 13 residues. Partial CDR3 DNA: TGTGCCAGCAGCTGGACAGGCAACTACGAG. It yields the protein CASSWTGNYE. The CDR3 in its entirety is CASSWTGNYEQYF.

This clone was observed many times. The CDR3 goes on 3 residues after the read ends, and that part is filled in from the germline J gene. This chain uses TRBV18 with TRBJ2-1; 9 nucleotides line up with TRBD1. The junction had 6 bases not matched to a gene; V was cut back by 2 bases and J by 7 bases. CDR1 and CDR2 from the germline V gene are KGHSH and LQKENI. This CDR3 comprises 15 residues. Partial CDR3 DNA: TGTGCCAGCTCACCAGGGACAGGGAGGGGGAATGAG. Amino acid sequence: CASSPGTGRGNE. The full CDR3 reads CASSPGTGRGNEQFF.

The table lists this clone with many counts. The read stops 3 residues short of the end of the CDR3; the missing end is completed from the germline J gene. The chain employs TRBV29-1 and TRBJ2-7; 8 nucleotides line up with TRBD1. The J segment lost 6 bases and the V segment lost 7 bases, leaving 5 bases of the junction unmatched. CDR3 length: 11 residues. Germline V lookup: CDR1 SQVTM, CDR2 ANQGSEA. The chain's CDR3 is CSDGQGSEQYF. CDR3 DNA (partial): TGCAGCGACGGACAGGGCAGCGAG.